Listed here are 3 T cell receptor beta chains from one sample, sequenced in a study of CD8 T cells in ankylosing spondylitis. Via MiXCR, TCRdb re-called the 5' RACE reads, giving one row per CDR3 protein. Counted here are approximately 350,000 distinct CDR3 sequences, 14% to 15% occurring once; the ten biggest clones make up 1.1%. The sequenced sample consisted of blood, either unsorted or a sorted T cell fraction (not recorded which). These receptor sequences come from a male donor with ankylosing spondylitis or in good health (not recorded which).

Ten or more counts support this clonotype. For the CDR3, the DNA is TGCGCCAGCAGCCAAGCGACAGGTCCCGGGGAGCTGTTTTTT. It is translated as CASSQATGPGELFF. This chain joins TRBV4-1 and TRBJ2-2, with a tentative D call TRBD1 (6 bases). This CDR3 has 14 residues. The germline CDR1 and CDR2 sequences are MGHRA and YSYEKL. V was clipped by 1 base and J by 6 bases, with 9 bases between them.

This clonotype was counted a few times. V and J are TRBV29-1 and TRBJ2-5; the D gene is possibly TRBD1 (5 bases). With 2 bases removed from V and 2 bases from J, the gap between germline ends came to 9 bases. Germline values: CDR1 SQVTM, CDR2 ANQGSEA. The CDR3 spans 13 residues. CDR3 bases: TGCAGCGTTGAAAGGACAACACAAGAGACCCAGTACTTC. It is translated as CSVERTTQETQYF.

This clonotype was counted between two and nine times. The V call is TRBV10-3, the J call TRBJ1-3; no clear D. V dropped 4 bases and J dropped 2 bases, with 6 bases sitting between them. The CDR3 sequence is 13 residues long. The germline gives CDR1 ENHRY, CDR2 SYGVKD. As DNA, the CDR3 is TGTGCCATCAGTGCCTCGGCTGGAAACACCATATATTTT. Its translation is CAISASAGNTIYF.